Shown below are 9 T cell receptor beta chains from a single sample sequenced in a study of cytomegalovirus exposure and HLA in healthy donors. Primers included in the PCR were 60 Vbeta and 13 Jbeta primers. Method: immunoSEQ multiplex PCR; TCRdb's copy keeps in-frame clones and lacks some. The table lists 150,000 to 200,000 clones, roughly 85% of them singletons. Sequenced: PBMCs. All receptors come from a woman aged 25 to 39 in good health and CMV-seropositive.

The V gene is TRBV2, the J gene TRBJ2-3; 7 positions match TRBD2. V was pared by 3 bases and J by 6 bases, with 9 bases of the junction left unmatched. The CDR3 length is 15 residues. Looked up from germline, CDR1 is SNHLY and CDR2 is FYNNEI. DNA of the CDR3: TGTGCCAGCAGTGAGGATAGCGGAGCGGGGGATACGCAGTATTTT. Encoded protein: CASSEDSGAGDTQYF. The full variable domain, completed using reference TRBV2 and TRBJ2-3, is EPEVTQTPSHQVTQMGQEVILRCVPISNHLYFYWYRQILGQKVEFLVSFYNNEISEKSEIFDDQFSVERPDGSNFTLKIRSTKLEDSAMYFCASSEDSGAGDTQYFGPGTRLTVL.

This clone appeared a few times. The chain carries TRBV7-7 and TRBJ1-3; no clear D gene. Germline CDR1 SSHAT, CDR2 FNYEAQ (reference sequence). Trimming removed 5 bases from V and 7 bases from J, with 15 bases in between. The CDR3 has 14 residues. This chain's CDR3 is CASSTISTRNTIYF. CDR3 nucleotides: TGTGCCAGCAGCACCATATCAACGAGGAACACCATATATTTT.

The genes are TRBV6-6 and TRBJ2-3; TRBD2 agrees at 9 bases. V was pared by 2 bases and J by 6 bases, with 9 bases of the junction left unmatched. Germline V gives CDR1 MNHNY, CDR2 SVGAGI (reference sequence). The CDR3 has 16 residues. DNA for the CDR3: TGTGCCAGCAGTTACGGAAGGCTAGCGGGGCGGGATACGCAGTATTTT. Its protein product is CASSYGRLAGRDTQYF.

The rearrangement uses TRBV7-9 and TRBJ1-1; tentative D call: TRBD1 (5 bases). V was cut by 1 base and J by 13 bases, with 13 bases left in between. Germline loops: CDR1 SEHNR, CDR2 FQNEAQ (reference sequence). The CDR3 has 12 residues. In DNA, the CDR3 is TGTGCCAGCAGCTTAGACAGGAGAGAGAATTTCTTT. Protein sequence: CASSLDRRENFF.

This chain uses TRBV5-1 with TRBJ2-1; a weak D match, TRBD2 (5 bases). CDR1 is SGHRS and CDR2 is YFSETQ in the germline V gene. This CDR3 is 14 amino acids long. The V end was cut by 0 bases, the J end by 7 bases, with 11 bases between. Written as DNA, the CDR3 is TGCGCCAGCAGCTTGGAACGCGGCGGGAATGAGCAGTTCTTC. Its protein product is CASSLERGGNEQFF.

The chain combines TRBV2 with TRBJ2-5; 14 positions agree with TRBD2. CDR1 and CDR2 (germline): SNHLY, FYNNEI. The CDR3 runs 16 residues. The junction had 9 bases not matched to a gene; V was cut back by 7 bases and J by 5 bases. The CDR3 DNA sequence: TGTGCCAGCACCTTGACTAGCGGGGGGGTCCCCGAGACCCAGTACTTC. Translating it yields CASTLTSGGVPETQYF.

The chain joins TRBV9 to TRBJ1-4, with D unresolved. Looked up from germline, CDR1 is SGDLS and CDR2 is YYNGEE. Trimming took off 0 bases at V and 5 bases at J, with 11 bases between the two ends. The CDR3 sequence is 15 residues long. Here the CDR3 DNA reads TGTGCCAGCAGCGTAGGCTACAGCTTAAATGAAAAACTGTTTTTT. Translated: CASSVGYSLNEKLFF.

This chain joins TRBV6-5 and TRBJ2-3, with unresolved D. This CDR3 spans 11 amino acids. CDR1 is MNHEY and CDR2 is SVGAGI in the germline V gene. V shed 8 bases and J shed 5 bases, with 8 bases lying between them. The CDR3 nucleotides are TGTGCCAGCCGCGCGGTAGATACGCAGTATTTT. It is translated as CASRAVDTQYF.

As concerns this clone: Other nucleotide sequences in the sample specify the same CDR3. The chain has TRBV6-5 and TRBJ1-1; perhaps TRBD1 as D (5 bases). The CDR3 extends over 15 amino acids. The V end lost 5 bases, the J end lost 9 bases, and 22 bases lay between the germline ends. The germline CDR1 and CDR2 sequences are MNHEY and SVGAGI. The CDR3 sequence: CASSRTGRWGGKAFF. The DNA of the CDR3 is TGTGCCAGCAGTCGAACAGGACGTTGGGGTGGAAAAGCTTTCTTT.